Below, 2 T cell receptor beta chains from the same sample are listed, as sequenced in a study of shared clonotypes between healthy human individuals (TCRdb year 2020). Library prep was done by the immunoSEQ multiplex PCR assay. The clones in this table, taken by TCRdb from immuneACCESS, are in-frame only. Not every clone is retained; where verified, under half of the shortfall comes from an unresolved V gene, and the cause of the rest is unknown. Here the sample has about a million clones; roughly 72% occur a single time. The biggest ten clones account for about 1.5% of the sample. Sequenced sample: memory CD4+ T cells sorted from blood. Interpreted using the paper, the cell subset or site label stands for: CD45RA-negative fraction. All receptors derive from a man aged 18-30 years in good health.

This clone was seen a handful of times. The chain is built from TRBV4-1 and TRBJ1-2, with 9 bases aligning to TRBD1. Unmatched junction bases numbered 3, after V lost 2 bases and J lost 2 bases. The CDR3 is 15 amino acids. Germline CDR1 MGHRA, CDR2 YSYEKL. The CDR3 loop is CASSQPTGGNYGYTF. The CDR3 DNA reads as TGCGCCAGCAGCCAACCGACAGGGGGAAACTATGGCTACACCTTC.

V usage is TRBV29-1 and J usage is TRBJ1-2; 8 positions match TRBD1. This CDR3 region has 13 residues. From germline, CDR1 is SQVTM and CDR2 ANQGSEA. With 6 bases clipped from V and 2 bases from J, the junction kept 5 bases outside the gene matches. The CDR3 region is CSVTGAINYGYTF. In nucleotides, the CDR3 is TGCAGCGTGACAGGGGCGATAAACTATGGCTACACCTTC.